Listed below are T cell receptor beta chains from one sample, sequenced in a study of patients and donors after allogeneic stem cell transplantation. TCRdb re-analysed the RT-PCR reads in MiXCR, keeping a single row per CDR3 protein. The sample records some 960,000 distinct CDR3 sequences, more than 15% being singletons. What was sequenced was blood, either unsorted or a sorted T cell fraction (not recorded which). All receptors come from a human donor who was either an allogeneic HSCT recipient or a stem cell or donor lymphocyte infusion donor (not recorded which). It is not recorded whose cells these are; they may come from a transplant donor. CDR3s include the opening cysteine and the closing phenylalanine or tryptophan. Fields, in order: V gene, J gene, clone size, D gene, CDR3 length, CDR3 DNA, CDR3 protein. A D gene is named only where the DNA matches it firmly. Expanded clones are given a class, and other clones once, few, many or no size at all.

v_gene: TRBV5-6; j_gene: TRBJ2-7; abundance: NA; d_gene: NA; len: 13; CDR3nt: TGTGCCAGCAGCTTGGACAGGCATGCCGAGCAGTACTTC; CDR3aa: CASSLDRHAEQYF
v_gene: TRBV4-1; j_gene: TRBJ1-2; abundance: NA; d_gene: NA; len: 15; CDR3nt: TGCGCCAGCAGCCAAGTTAAGGGGCCCTATGAAGGCTACACCTTC; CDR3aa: CASSQVKGPYEGYTF
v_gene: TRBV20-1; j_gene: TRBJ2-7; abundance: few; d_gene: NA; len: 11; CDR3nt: TGCAGTGCTAGAATTCGGCGGGAGCAGTACTTC; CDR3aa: CSARIRREQYF
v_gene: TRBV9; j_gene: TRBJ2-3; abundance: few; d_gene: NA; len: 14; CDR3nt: TGTGCCAGCAGCGTGGATGGGCTCACAGATACGCAGTATTTT; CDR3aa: CASSVDGLTDTQYF
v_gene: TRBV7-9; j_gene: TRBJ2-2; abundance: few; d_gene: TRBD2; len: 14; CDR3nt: TGTGCCAGCAGCCGAGTAGCGGGGACCGGGGAGCTGTTTTTT; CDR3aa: CASSRVAGTGELFF
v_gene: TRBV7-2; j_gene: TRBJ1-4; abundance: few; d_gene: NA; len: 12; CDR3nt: TGTGCCAGCAGCTACGCGGAGGAAAAACTGTTTTTT; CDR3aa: CASSYAEEKLFF
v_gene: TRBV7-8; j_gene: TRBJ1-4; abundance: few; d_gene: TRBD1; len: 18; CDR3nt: TGTGCCAGCAGCACCAGACAGGGAATCTTAGCAACTAATGAAAAACTGTTTTTT; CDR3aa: CASSTRQGILATNEKLFF
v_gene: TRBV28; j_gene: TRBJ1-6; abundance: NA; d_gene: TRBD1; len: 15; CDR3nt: TGTGCCAGCAGTCTGGACAGGGAGGGCAATTCACCCCTCCACTTT; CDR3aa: CASSLDREGNSPLHF
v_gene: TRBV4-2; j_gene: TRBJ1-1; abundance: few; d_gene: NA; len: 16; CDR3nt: TGTGCCAGCAGCCAAGATCTTTTCCCCCTGAACACTGAAGCTTTCTTT; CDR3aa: CASSQDLFPLNTEAFF
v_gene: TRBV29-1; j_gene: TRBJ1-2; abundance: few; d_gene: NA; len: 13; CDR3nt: TGCAGCGTTGGTCGGCGTGGGGGGAATGGCTACACCTTC; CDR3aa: CSVGRRGGNGYTF
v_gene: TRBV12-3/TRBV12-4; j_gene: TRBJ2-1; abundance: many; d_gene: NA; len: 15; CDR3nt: TGTGCCAGCAGTTTGGGCGGGAAACTCTTTGACGAGCAGTTCTTC; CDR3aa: CASSLGGKLFDEQFF
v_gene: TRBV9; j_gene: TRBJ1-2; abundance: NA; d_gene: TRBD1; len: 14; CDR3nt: TGTGCCAGCAGCGGGACAGGGAATTATGGTGGCTACACCTTC; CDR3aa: CASSGTGNYGGYTF
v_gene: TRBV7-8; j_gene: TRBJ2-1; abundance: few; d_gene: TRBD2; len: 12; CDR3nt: TGTGCCAGCAGCATAGCGGGAGGGATACAGTTCTTC; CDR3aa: CASSIAGGIQFF
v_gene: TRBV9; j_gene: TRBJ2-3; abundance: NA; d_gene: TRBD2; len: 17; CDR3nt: TGTGCCAGCAGCGCCCAGACTAGCGGGGGGGCCACAGATACGCAGTATTTT; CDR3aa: CASSAQTSGGATDTQYF
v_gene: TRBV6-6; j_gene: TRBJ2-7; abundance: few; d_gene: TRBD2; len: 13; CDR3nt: TGTGCCAGCGCCCCGGGCGGGGGCTACGAGCAGTACTTC; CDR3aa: CASAPGGGYEQYF
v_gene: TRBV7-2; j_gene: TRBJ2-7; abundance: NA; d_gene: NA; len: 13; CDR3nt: TGTGCCAGCAGCATCGGCGGTCCCTACGAGCAGTACTTC; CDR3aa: CASSIGGPYEQYF
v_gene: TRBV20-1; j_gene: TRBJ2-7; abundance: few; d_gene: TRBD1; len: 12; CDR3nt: TGCAGTGCCCCTGACAGGGGGGGGTACAAGTACTTC; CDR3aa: CSAPDRGGYKYF
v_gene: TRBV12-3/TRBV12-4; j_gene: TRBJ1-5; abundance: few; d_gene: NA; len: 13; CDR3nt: TGTGCCAGCAGGAGGTATAGCAATCAGCCCCAGCATTTT; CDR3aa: CASRRYSNQPQHF
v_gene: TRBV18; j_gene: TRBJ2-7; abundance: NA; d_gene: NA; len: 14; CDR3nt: TGTGCCAGCTCGTATGCGGGGATGACCTACGAGCAGTACTTC; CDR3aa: CASSYAGMTYEQYF
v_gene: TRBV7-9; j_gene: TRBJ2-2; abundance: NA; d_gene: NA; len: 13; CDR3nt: TGTGCCAGCAGCTCGGACCTCACCGGGGAGCTGTTTTTT; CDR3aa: CASSSDLTGELFF
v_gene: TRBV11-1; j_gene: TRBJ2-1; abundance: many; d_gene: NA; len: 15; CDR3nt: TGTGCCAGCAGCCCCCCTATCTCTATGGACAATGAGCAGTTCTTC; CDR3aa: CASSPPISMDNEQFF
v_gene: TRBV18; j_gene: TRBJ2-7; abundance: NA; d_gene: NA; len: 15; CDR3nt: TGTGCCAGCTCACCTTACAAGCAGGGGCCCTACGAGCAGTACTTC; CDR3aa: CASSPYKQGPYEQYF